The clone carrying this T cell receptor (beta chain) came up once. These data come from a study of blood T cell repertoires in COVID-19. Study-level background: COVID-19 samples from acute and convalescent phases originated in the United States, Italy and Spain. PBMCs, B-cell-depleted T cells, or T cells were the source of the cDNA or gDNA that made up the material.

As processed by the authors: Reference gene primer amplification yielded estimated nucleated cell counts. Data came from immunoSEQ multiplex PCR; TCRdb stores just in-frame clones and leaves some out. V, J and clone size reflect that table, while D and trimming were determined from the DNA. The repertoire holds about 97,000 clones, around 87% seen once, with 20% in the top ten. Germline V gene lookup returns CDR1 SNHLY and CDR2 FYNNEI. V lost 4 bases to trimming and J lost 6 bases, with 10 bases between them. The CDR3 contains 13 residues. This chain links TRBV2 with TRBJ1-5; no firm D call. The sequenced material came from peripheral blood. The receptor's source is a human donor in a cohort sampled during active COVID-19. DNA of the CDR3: TGTGCCAGCAGTGTTTTGATCGGTCAGCCCCAGCATTTT. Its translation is CASSVLIGQPQHF.